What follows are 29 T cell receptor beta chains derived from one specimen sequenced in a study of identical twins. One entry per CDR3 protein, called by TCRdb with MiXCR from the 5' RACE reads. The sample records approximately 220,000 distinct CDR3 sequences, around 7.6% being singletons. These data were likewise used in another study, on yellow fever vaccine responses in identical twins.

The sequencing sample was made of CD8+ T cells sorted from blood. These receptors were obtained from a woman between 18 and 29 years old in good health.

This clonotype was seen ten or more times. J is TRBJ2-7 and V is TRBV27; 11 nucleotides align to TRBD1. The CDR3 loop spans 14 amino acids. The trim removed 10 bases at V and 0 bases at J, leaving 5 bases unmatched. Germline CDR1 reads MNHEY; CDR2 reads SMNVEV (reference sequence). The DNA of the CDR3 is TGTGCCACCCTGGACAGGGGGCTCTCCTACGAGCAGTACGTC. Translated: CATLDRGLSYEQYV.

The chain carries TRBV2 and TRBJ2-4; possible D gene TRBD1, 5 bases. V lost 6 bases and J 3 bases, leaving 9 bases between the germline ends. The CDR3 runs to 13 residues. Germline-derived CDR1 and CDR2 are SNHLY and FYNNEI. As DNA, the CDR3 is TGTGCCAGCAGAGGGGTGGACAAAAACATTCAGTACTTC. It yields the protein CASRGVDKNIQYF.

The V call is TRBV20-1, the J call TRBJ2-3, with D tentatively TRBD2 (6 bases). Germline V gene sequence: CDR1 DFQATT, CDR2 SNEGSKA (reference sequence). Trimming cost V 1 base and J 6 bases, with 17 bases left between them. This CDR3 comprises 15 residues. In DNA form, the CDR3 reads TGCAGTGCTAGAGGACTACGGAGGGCCTTGGATACGCAGTATTTT. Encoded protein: CSARGLRRALDTQYF.

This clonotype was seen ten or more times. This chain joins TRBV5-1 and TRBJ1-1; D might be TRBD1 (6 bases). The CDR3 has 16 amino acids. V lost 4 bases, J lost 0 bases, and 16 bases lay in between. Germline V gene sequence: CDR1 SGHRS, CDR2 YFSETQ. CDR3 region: CASSPELGQLNTEAFF. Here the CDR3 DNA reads TGCGCCAGCAGCCCTGAACTCGGACAGCTGAACACTGAAGCTTTCTTT. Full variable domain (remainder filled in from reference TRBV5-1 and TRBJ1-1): KAGVTQTPRYLIKTRGQQVTLSCSPISGHRSVSWYQQTPGQGLQFLFEYFSETQRNKGNFPGRFSGRQFSNSRSEMNVSTLELGDSALYLCASSPELGQLNTEAFFGQGTRLTVV.

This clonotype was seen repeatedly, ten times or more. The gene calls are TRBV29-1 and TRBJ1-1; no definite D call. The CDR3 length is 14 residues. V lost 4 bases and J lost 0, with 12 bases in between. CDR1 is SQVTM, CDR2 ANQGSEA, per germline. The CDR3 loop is CSVGGVNVNTEAFF. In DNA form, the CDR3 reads TGCAGCGTTGGGGGAGTTAACGTGAACACTGAAGCTTTCTTT.

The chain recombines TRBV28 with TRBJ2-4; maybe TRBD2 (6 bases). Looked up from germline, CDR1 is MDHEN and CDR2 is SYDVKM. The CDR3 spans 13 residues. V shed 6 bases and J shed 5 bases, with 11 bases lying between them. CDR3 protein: CASSQSGENIQYF. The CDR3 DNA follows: TGTGCCAGCAGCCAGTCGGGGGAAAACATTCAGTACTTC.

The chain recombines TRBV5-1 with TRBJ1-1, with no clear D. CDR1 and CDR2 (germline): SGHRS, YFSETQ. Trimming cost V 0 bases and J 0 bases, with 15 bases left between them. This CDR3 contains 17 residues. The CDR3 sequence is CASSLADNGVMNTEAFF. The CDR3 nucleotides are TGCGCCAGCAGCTTGGCGGATAATGGGGTTATGAACACTGAAGCTTTCTTT.

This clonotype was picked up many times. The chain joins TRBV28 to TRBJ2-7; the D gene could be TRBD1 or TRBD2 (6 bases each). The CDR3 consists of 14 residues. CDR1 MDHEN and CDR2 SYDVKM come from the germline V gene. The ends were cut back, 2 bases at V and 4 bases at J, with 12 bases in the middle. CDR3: CASSLGGAGYEQYF. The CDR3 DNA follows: TGTGCCAGCAGTTTAGGGGGCGCGGGGTACGAGCAGTACTTC.

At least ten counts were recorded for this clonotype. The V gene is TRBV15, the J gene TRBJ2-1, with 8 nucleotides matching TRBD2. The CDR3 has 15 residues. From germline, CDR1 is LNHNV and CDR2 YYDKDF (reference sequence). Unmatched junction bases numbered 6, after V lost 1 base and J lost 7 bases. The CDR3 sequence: CATSRGEGLGNEQFF. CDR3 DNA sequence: TGTGCCACCAGCAGAGGGGAGGGACTAGGGAATGAGCAGTTCTTC.

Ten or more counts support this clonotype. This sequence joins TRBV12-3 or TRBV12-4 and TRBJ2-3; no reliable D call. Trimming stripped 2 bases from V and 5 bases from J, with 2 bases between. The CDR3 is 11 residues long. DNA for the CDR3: TGTGCCAGCAGTTTATTAGATACGCAGTATTTT. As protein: CASSLLDTQYF.

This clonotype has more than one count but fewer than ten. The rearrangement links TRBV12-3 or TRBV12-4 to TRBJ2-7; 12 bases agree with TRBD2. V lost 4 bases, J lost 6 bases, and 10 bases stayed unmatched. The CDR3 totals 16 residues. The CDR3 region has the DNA TGTGCCAGCAGTTCACTAGCGGGAGGAAGGGGGCTCGAGCAGTACTTC. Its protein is CASSSLAGGRGLEQYF.

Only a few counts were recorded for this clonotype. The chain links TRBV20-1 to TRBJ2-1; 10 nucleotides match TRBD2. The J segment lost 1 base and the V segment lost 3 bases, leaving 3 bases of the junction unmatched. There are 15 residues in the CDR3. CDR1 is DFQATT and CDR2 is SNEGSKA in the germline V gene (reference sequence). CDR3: CSARGLAPSYNEQFF. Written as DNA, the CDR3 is TGCAGTGCTAGGGGACTAGCGCCTTCCTACAATGAGCAGTTCTTC.

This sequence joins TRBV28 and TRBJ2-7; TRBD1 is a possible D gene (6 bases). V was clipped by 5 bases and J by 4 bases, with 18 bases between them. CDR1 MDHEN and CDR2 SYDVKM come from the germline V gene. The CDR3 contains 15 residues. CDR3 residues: CASSNSGAEGYEQYF. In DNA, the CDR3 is TGTGCCAGCAGTAATTCAGGGGCAGAGGGATACGAGCAGTACTTC.

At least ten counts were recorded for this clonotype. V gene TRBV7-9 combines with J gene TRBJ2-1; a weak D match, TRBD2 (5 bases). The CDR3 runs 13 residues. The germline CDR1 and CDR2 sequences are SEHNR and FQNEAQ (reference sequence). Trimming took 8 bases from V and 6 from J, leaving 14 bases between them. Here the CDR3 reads CASVRGYLNEQFF. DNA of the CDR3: TGTGCCAGCGTCAGAGGGTATCTCAATGAGCAGTTCTTC. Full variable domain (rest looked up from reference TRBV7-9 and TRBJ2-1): DTGVSQNPRHKITKRGQNVTFRCDPISEHNRLYWYRQTLGQGPEFLTYFQNEAQLEKSRLLSDRFSAERPKGSFSTLEIQRTEQGDSAMYLCASVRGYLNEQFFGPGTRLTVL.

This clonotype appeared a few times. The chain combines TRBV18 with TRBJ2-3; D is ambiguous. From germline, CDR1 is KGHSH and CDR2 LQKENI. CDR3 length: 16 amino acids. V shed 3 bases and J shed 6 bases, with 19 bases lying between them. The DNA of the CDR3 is TGTGCCAGCTCACCTTCAGTACAGCCGCCAGTGGATACGCAGTATTTT. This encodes CASSPSVQPPVDTQYF.

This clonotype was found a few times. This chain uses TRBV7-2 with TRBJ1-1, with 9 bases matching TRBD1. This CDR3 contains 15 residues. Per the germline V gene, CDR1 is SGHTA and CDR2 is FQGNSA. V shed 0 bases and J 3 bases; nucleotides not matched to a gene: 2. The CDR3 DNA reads TGTGCCAGCAGCTTAGCTAGGGACAGGGACACTGAAGCTTTCTTT. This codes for CASSLARDRDTEAFF.

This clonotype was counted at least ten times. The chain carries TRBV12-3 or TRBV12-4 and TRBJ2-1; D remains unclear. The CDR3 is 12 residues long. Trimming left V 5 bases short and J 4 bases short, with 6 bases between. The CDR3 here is CASSHLYNEQFF. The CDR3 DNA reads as TGTGCCAGCAGTCATCTTTACAATGAGCAGTTCTTC.

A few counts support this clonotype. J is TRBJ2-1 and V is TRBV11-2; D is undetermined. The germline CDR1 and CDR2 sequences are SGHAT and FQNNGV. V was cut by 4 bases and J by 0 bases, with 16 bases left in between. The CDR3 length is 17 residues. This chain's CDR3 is CASSYDPSETSYNEQFF. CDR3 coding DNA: TGTGCCAGCAGCTATGACCCTTCGGAGACCTCCTACAATGAGCAGTTCTTC.

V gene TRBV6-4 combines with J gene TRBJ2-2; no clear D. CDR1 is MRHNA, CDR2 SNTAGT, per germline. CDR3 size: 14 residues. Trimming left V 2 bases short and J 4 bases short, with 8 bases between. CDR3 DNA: TGTGCCAGCAGTGACGCCCCGGGCACCGGGGAGCTGTTTTTT. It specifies CASSDAPGTGELFF.

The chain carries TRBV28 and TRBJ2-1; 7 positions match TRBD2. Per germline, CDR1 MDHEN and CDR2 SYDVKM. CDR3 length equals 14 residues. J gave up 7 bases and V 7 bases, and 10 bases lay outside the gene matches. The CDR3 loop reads CASTERGSGNEQFF. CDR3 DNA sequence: TGTGCCAGCACCGAGCGGGGCAGCGGGAATGAGCAGTTCTTC.

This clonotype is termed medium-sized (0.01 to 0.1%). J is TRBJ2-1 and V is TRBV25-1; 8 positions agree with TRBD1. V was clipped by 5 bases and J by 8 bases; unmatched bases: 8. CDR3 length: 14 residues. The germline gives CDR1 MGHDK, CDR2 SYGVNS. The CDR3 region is CASSNRTGFHEQFF. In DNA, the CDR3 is TGTGCCAGCAGTAACAGGACAGGGTTCCATGAGCAGTTCTTC.

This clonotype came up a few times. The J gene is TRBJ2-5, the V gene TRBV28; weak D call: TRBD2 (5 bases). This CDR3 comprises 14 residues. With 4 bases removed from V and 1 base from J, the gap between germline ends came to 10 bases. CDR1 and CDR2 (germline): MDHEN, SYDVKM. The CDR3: CASSYGVGQETQYF. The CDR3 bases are TGTGCCAGCAGTTACGGGGTTGGCCAAGAGACCCAGTACTTC.

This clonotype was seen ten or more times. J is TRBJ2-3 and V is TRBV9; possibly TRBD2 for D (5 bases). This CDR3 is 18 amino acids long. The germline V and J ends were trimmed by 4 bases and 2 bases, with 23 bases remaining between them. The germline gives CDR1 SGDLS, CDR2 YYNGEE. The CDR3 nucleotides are TGTGCCAGCAGCCCCCGAGGAGAGGTCCAGCGGTACACAGATACGCAGTATTTT. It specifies CASSPRGEVQRYTDTQYF. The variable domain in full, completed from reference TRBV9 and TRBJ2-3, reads DSGVTQTPKHLITATGQRVTLRCSPRSGDLSVYWYQQSLDQGLQFLIQYYNGEERAKGNILERFSAQQFPDLHSELNLSSLELGDSALYFCASSPRGEVQRYTDTQYFGPGTRLTVL.

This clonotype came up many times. DNA of the CDR3: TGTGCCAGCAGCCAAGAGCCAGGACAGGGGGCAGATACGCAGTATTTT. Its protein is CASSQEPGQGADTQYF. The genes are TRBV4-2 and TRBJ2-3; 10 bases agree with TRBD1. CDR1 is LGHNA, CDR2 YNFKEQ, per germline. V trimming: 0 bases; J trimming: 4 bases; junction bases outside the gene matches: 4. The CDR3 is 16 residues long.

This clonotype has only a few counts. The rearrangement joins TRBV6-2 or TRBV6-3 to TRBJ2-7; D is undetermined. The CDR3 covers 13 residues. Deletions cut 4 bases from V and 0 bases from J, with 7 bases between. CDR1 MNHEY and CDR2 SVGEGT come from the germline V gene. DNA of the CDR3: TGTGCCAGCAGTTCTCCGCCCTCCTACGAGCAGTACTTC. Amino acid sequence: CASSSPPSYEQYF.

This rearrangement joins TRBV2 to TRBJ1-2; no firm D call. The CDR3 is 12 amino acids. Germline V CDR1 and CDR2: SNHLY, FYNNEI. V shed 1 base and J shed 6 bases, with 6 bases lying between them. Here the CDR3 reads CASSEVPNGYTF. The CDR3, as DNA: TGTGCCAGCAGTGAAGTTCCCAATGGCTACACCTTC.

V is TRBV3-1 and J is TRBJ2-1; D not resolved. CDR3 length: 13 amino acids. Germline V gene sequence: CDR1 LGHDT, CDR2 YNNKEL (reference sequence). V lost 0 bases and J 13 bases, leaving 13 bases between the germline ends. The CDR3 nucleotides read TGTGCCAGCAGCCAAGATAACCGGCCGGAACAGTTCTTC. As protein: CASSQDNRPEQFF.

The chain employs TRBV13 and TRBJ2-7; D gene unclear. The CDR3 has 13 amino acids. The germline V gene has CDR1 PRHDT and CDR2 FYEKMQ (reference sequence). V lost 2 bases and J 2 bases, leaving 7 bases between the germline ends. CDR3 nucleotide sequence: TGTGCCAGCAGCTTACGACGGACCTACGAGCAGTACGTC. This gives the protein CASSLRRTYEQYV.

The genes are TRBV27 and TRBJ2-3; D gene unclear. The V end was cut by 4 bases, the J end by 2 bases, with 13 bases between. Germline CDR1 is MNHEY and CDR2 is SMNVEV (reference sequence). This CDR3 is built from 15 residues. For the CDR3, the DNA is TGTGCCAGCAGTTCCCGGACCACGACCACAGATACGCAGTATTTT. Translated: CASSSRTTTTDTQYF.